This is a list of T cell receptor beta chains from one sample in a study of cytomegalovirus exposure and HLA in healthy donors. Generated by immunoSEQ multiplex PCR, the TCRdb table keeps only in-frame clones and is missing some. The sample carries around 200,000 clones, roughly 80% recorded once. Sequenced: PBMCs. Source of these receptors: a man aged 45-65 years in good health and CMV-seronegative. The CDR3 runs from the conserved cysteine through the conserved F or W. D genes are given only for firm matches. Clone size is given for some rows only: seen once, a few or many times, or a class if the clone is expanded.

>15|once|TRBJ2-7|-|TRBV11-3
CASSHVLAVSYEQYF
TGTGCCAGCAGCCACGTACTAGCCGTCTCCTACGAGCAGTACTTC
>12|-|TRBJ1-2|-|TRBV25-1
CASSDPVYGYTF
TGTGCCAGCAGTGATCCAGTTTATGGCTACACCTTC
>17|-|TRBJ2-1|TRBD2|TRBV9
CASSVGLAEQSYNEQFF
TGTGCCAGCAGCGTCGGACTAGCGGAACAATCCTACAATGAGCAGTTCTTC
>16|-|TRBJ2-4|TRBD2|TRBV2
CASSEGGSAAKNIQYF
TGTGCCAGCAGTGAAGGCGGGAGCGCGGCCAAAAACATTCAGTACTTC
>14|few|TRBJ1-1|-|TRBV18
CASSPGTGRTEAFF
TGTGCCAGCTCACCCGGAACGGGTAGGACTGAAGCTTTCTTT
>17|-|TRBJ2-7|TRBD2|TRBV27
CASRGRLAGLPTYEQYF
TGTGCCAGCAGGGGGAGACTAGCGGGCCTCCCCACCTACGAGCAGTACTTC
>12|few|TRBJ1-4|-|TRBV30
CASDRLSEKLFF
TGTGCTTCAGACAGGCTGAGTGAAAAACTGTTTTTT
>13|-|TRBJ2-1|TRBD2|TRBV7-2
CASSLATSGRVFF
TGTGCCAGCAGCTTAGCCACTAGCGGGAGGGTGTTCTTC
>13|-|TRBJ2-7|-|TRBV29-1
CSVEEDIPYEQYF
TGCAGCGTTGAAGAAGACATTCCCTACGAGCAGTACTTC
>15|-|TRBJ2-5|TRBD2|TRBV28
CASSLGGRGRETQYF
TGTGCCAGCAGTTTGGGCGGGAGGGGGAGAGAGACCCAGTACTTC
>14|-|TRBJ2-7|TRBD2|TRBV5-4
CASGPSGRAYEQYF
TGTGCCAGCGGGCCTAGCGGGCGAGCCTACGAGCAGTACTTC
>16|-|TRBJ2-6|-|TRBV6-6
CASSYGGGRVANVLTF
TGTGCCAGCAGTTACGGGGGAGGAAGGGTGGCCAACGTCCTGACTTTC
>15|few|TRBJ2-5|TRBD2|TRBV2
CASSENQREGETQYF
TGTGCCAGCAGTGAAAACCAGCGGGAGGGAGAGACCCAGTACTTC
>13|-|TRBJ1-5|-|TRBV15
CATSTIGGQPQHF
TGTGCCACCAGCACCATCGGCGGTCAGCCCCAGCATTTT